This T cell receptor beta chain was captured by sequencing in a study of blood T cell repertoires in COVID-19. The wider study: COVID-19 samples from acute and convalescent phases originated in the United States, Italy and Spain. The analysed material was cDNA or gDNA that came from T cells, B-cell-depleted T cells, or PBMCs.

Trimming at V came to 4 bases and at J to 5 bases, leaving 5 bases not matched to a gene. The CDR3 has 16 residues. Germline assignment: CDR1 KGHSH and CDR2 LQKENI. TCRdb's table, derived via immunoSEQ multiplex PCR, lists solely in-frame clones and lacks some. The table has more than 250,000 clones, more than 85% seen once; the top ten hold roughly 4%. This TCR was sampled from a man aged 18 to 29 with active or convalescent COVID-19. The chain couples TRBV18 to TRBJ2-1; 13 nucleotides align to TRBD2. Input material: peripheral blood. In DNA, the CDR3 is TGTGCCAGCTCACGGACTAGCGGGAGTATGGACAATGAGCAGTTCTTC. Translating it yields CASSRTSGSMDNEQFF.